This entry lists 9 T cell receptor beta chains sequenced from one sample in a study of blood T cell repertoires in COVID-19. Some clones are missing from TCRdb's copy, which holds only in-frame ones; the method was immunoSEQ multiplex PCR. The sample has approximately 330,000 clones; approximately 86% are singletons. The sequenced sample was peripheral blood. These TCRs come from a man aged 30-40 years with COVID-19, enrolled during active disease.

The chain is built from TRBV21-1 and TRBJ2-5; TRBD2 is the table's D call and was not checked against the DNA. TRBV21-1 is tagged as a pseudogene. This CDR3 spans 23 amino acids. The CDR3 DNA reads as TGTGCCAGCAGCAAAGAACCCACGGGGAATTGGACTAGCGGCGGGGTTGTCCAAGAGACCCAGTACTTC. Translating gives CASSKEPTGNWTSGGVVQETQYF.

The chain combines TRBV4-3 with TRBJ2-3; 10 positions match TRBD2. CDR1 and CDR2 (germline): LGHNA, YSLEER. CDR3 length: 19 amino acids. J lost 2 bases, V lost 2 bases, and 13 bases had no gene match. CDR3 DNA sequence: TGCGCCAGCAGCCAATCACCTCGGAGACTAGCGGGCCACACAGATACGCAGTATTTT. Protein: CASSQSPRRLAGHTDTQYF.

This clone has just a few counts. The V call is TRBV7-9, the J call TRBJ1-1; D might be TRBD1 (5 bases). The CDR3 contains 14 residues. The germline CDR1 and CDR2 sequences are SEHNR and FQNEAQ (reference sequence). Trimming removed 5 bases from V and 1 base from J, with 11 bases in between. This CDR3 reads CASSRTGENTEAFF. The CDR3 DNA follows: TGTGCCAGCAGCCGAACAGGAGAGAACACTGAAGCTTTCTTT.

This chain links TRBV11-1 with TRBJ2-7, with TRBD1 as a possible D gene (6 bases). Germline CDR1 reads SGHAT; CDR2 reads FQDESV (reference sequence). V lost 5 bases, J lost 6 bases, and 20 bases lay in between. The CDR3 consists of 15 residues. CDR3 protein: CASSPTGSRFSEQYF. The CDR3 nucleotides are TGTGCCAGCAGCCCCACAGGGTCCAGGTTCTCCGAGCAGTACTTC.

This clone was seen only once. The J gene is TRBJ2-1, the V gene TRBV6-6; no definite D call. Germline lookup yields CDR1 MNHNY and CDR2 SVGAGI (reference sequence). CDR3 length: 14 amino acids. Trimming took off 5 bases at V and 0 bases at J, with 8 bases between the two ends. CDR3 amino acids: CASSRSYSYNEQFF. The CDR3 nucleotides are TGTGCCAGCAGTAGAAGCTACTCCTACAATGAGCAGTTCTTC.

Here the CDR3 DNA reads TGTGCCTGGATACGGGGGGGATTTTCCGAGCAGTACTTC. Its translation is CAWIRGGFSEQYF. The V and J genes are TRBV30 and TRBJ2-7, with 8 nucleotides matching TRBD2. The V gene end was trimmed by 4 bases and the J gene end by 6 bases; junction bases not matched to a gene: 8. The CDR3 runs to 13 residues. The germline CDR1 and CDR2 sequences are GTSNPN and SVGIG (reference sequence). Full variable domain (rest looked up from reference TRBV30 and TRBJ2-7): SQTIHQWPATLVQPVGSPLSLECTVEGTSNPNLYWYRQAAGRGLQLLFYSVGIGQISSEVPQNLSASRPQDRQFILSSKKLLLSDSGFYLCAWIRGGFSEQYFGPGTRLTVT.

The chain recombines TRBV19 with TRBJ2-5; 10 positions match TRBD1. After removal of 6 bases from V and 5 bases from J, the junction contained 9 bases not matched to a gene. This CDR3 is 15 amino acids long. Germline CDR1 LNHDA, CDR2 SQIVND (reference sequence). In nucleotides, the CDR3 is TGTGCCAGTAGCAGGACAGGGGGTTCCTTGGAGACCCAGTACTTC. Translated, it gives CASSRTGGSLETQYF.

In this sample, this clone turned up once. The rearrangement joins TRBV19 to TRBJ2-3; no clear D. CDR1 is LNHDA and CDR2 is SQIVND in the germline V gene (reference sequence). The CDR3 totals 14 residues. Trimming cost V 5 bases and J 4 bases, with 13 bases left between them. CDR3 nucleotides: TGTGCCAGTAGTCCTTCCGGGTCCCCAGATACGCAGTATTTT. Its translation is CASSPSGSPDTQYF.

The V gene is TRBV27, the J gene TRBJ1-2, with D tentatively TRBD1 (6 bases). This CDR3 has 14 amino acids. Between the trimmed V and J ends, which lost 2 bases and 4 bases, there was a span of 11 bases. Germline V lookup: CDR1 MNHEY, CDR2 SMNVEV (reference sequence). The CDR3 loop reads CASSLGGAPYGYTF. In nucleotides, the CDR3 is TGTGCCAGCAGTTTAGGGGGGGCTCCCTATGGCTACACCTTC.